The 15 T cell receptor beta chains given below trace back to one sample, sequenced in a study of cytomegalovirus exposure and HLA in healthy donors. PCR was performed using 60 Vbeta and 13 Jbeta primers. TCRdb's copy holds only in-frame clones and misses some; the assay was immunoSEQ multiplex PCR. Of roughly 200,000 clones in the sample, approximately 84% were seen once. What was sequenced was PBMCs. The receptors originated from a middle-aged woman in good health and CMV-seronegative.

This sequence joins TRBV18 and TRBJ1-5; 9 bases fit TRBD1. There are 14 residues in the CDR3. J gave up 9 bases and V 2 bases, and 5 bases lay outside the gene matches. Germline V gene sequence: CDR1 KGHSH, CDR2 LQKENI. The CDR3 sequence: CASSPRDRVMPQHF. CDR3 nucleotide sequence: TGTGCCAGCTCACCAAGGGACAGGGTGATGCCCCAGCATTTT.

The CDR3 sequence: CASSPYPPGGGGGELFF. CDR3 nucleotides: TGTGCCAGCAGCCCGTACCCGCCTGGGGGAGGGGGCGGGGAGCTGTTTTTT. This chain links TRBV7-2 with TRBJ2-2; TRBD2 is a possible D gene (7 bases). V lost 5 bases and J lost 7, with 23 bases in between. CDR3 length: 17 amino acids. The germline V gene encodes CDR1 SGHTA and CDR2 FQGNSA.

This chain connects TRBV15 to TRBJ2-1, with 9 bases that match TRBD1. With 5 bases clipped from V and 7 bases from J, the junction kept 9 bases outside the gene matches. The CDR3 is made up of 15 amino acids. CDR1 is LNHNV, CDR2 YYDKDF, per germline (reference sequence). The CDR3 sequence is CATSSDRQGGNEQFF. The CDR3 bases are TGTGCCACCAGCTCGGATCGACAGGGGGGGAATGAGCAGTTCTTC.

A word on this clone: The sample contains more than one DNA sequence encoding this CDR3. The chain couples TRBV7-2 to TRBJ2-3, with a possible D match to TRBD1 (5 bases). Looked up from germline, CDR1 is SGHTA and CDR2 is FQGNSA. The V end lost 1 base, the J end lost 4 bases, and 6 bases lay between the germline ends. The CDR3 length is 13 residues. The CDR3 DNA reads TGTGCCAGCAGCTTAGGGGGCGCAGATACGCAGTATTTT. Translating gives CASSLGGADTQYF.

CDR3 DNA: TGTGCCAGCAGCCCAAGACAGGGACAGGGTGGCTTGTACGAGCAGTACTTC. Translating gives CASSPRQGQGGLYEQYF. The gene calls are TRBV9 and TRBJ2-7, with 9 bases that match TRBD1. With V trimmed by 4 bases and J by 4 bases, 15 bases remained unmatched. The CDR3 has 17 amino acids. The germline CDR1 and CDR2 sequences are SGDLS and YYNGEE. The full variable domain, completed using reference TRBV9 and TRBJ2-7, is DSGVTQTPKHLITATGQRVTLRCSPRSGDLSVYWYQQSLDQGLQFLIQYYNGEERAKGNILERFSAQQFPDLHSELNLSSLELGDSALYFCASSPRQGQGGLYEQYFGPGTRLTVT.

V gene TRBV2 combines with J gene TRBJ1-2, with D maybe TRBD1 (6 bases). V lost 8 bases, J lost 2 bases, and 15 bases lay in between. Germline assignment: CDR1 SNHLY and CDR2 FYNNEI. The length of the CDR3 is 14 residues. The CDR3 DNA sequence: TGTGCCAGCCTGTTCGACAGGACCAACTATGGCTACACCTTC. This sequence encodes CASLFDRTNYGYTF.

The CDR3 DNA is TGTGCCTGGAGGAACGAGGGGGGGGCTTTCTTT. Protein sequence: CAWRNEGGAFF. The chain has TRBV30 and TRBJ1-1; a weak D match, TRBD1 (6 bases). The CDR3 extends over 11 amino acids. Germline V CDR1 and CDR2: GTSNPN, SVGIG (reference sequence). Trimming took 3 bases from V and 11 from J, leaving 13 bases between them.

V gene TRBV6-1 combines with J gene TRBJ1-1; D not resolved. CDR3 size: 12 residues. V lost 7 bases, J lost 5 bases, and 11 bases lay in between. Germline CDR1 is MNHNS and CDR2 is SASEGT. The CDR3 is CASTDTLTEAFF. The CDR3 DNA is TGTGCCAGCACCGATACTTTAACTGAAGCTTTCTTT.

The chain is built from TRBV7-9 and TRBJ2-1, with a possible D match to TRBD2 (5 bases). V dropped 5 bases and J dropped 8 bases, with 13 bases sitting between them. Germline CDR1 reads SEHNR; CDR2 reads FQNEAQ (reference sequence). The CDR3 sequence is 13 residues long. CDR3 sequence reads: CASSPHLRDEQFF. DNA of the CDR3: TGTGCCAGCAGCCCCCACCTGAGGGATGAGCAGTTCTTC.

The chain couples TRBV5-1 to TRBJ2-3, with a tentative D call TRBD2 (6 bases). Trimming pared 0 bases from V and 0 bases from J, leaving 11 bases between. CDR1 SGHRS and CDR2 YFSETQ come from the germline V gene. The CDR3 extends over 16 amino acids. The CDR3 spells CASSLVLASSTDTQYF. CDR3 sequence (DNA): TGCGCCAGCAGCTTGGTTCTAGCGTCAAGCACAGATACGCAGTATTTT. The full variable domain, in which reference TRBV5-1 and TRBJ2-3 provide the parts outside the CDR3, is KAGVTQTPRYLIKTRGQQVTLSCSPISGHRSVSWYQQTPGQGLQFLFEYFSETQRNKGNFPGRFSGRQFSNSRSEMNVSTLELGDSALYLCASSLVLASSTDTQYFGPGTRLTVL.

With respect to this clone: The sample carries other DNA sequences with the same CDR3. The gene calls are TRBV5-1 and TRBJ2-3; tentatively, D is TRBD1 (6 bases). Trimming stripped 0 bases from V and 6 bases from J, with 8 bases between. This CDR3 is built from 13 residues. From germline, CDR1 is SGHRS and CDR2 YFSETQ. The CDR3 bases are TGCGCCAGCAGCTTGGCAAGGGGGGATACGCAGTATTTT. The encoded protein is CASSLARGDTQYF.

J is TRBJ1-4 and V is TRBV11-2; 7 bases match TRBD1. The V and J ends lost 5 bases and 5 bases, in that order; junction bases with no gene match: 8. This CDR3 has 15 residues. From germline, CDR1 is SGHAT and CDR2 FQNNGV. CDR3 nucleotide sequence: TGTGCCAGCAGCGCCCACGGGACAGAGAATGAAAAACTGTTTTTT. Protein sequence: CASSAHGTENEKLFF.

Here the CDR3 reads CASSLWDSEQYF. The CDR3 nucleotides are TGTGCCAGCAGTTTATGGGACTCCGAGCAGTACTTC. This chain uses TRBV28 with TRBJ2-7; possible D gene TRBD2, 5 bases. The V gene lost 0 bases and the J gene lost 6 bases, with 6 bases spanning the gap. The germline gives CDR1 MDHEN, CDR2 SYDVKM. This CDR3 region has 12 residues.

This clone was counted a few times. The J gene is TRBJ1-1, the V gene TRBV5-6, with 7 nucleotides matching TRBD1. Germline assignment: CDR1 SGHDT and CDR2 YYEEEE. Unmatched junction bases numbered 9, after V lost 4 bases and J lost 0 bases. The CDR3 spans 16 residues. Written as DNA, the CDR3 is TGTGCCAGCAGCCCACAGGGGACTCCAATGAACACTGAAGCTTTCTTT. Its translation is CASSPQGTPMNTEAFF.

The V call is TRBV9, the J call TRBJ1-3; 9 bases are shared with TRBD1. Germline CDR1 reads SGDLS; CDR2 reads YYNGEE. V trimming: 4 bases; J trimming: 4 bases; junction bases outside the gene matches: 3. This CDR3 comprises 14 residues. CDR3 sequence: CASSPDRGGNTIYF. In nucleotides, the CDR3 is TGTGCCAGCAGCCCGGACAGGGGAGGAAACACCATATATTTT.